Reported below is one T cell receptor (beta chain). Its antigen specificity is not known. Base quality data are lacking; no much larger clone is found one base away. Trimming removed 3 bases from V and 5 bases from J, leaving 13 bases between the germline ends. The CDR1 and CDR2 encoded by the germline V gene (reference sequence) are MNHEY and SMNVEV. From the cysteine up to the phenylalanine, the CDR3 has a length of 15 residues. Kept here is only the CDR3 DNA, which spans 45 bases and is read in frame from base 1. This specimen comes from a study of T cell changes during pregnancy in multiple sclerosis (dated by TCRdb to between 2018 and 2021). The study in broad terms: In women with multiple sclerosis, the researchers looked at how the T cell repertoire shifted as pregnancy progressed.

Receptors were amplified or captured by the immunoSEQ multiplex PCR assay. As stored in TCRdb, this immuneACCESS dataset retains in-frame rearrangements with V and J assigned. A fraction of the clones does not appear; measured against another copy, unresolved V genes explain less than half of the discrepancy, and the remainder lacks a known reason. In all, the sample holds 35,000 or so clones, and 90% to 95% of those were seen once. Roughly 0.39% of the sample is in the top ten clones. Here the sequenced sample was CD4+ T cells from peripheral blood mononuclear cells, taken in the first trimester of pregnancy. The chain was built from TRBV27 and TRBJ2-2; D gene: possibly TRBD2, on 5 matching bases. The clonotype comes from a female donor with multiple sclerosis, enrolled in a pregnancy study. The CDR3 region has the sequence CASSFLAKRTGELFF. The DNA sequence is given as TGTGCCAGCAGTTTCTTAGCGAAGCGTACCGGGGAGCTGTTTTTT.